This TCR beta chain was captured by sequencing in a study of blood T cell repertoires in COVID-19. In its sample, this clone was seen a few times. Clones were read by immunoSEQ multiplex PCR, and TCRdb kept only the in-frame ones, dropping some. The sample shows some 190,000 clones, about 83% of them seen only once. Germline loops: CDR1 LNHDA, CDR2 SQIVND (reference sequence). There are 16 residues in the CDR3. Between the trimmed V and J ends, which lost 2 bases and 3 bases, there was a span of 14 bases. This TCR was recovered from an older person with COVID-19, enrolled during active disease. The V call is TRBV19, the J call TRBJ1-5; D not certain. The sample comprised peripheral blood. CDR3 region: CASSIPKRVFNQPQHF. CDR3 coding DNA: TGTGCCAGTAGTATACCCAAGAGAGTGTTCAATCAGCCCCAGCATTTT.